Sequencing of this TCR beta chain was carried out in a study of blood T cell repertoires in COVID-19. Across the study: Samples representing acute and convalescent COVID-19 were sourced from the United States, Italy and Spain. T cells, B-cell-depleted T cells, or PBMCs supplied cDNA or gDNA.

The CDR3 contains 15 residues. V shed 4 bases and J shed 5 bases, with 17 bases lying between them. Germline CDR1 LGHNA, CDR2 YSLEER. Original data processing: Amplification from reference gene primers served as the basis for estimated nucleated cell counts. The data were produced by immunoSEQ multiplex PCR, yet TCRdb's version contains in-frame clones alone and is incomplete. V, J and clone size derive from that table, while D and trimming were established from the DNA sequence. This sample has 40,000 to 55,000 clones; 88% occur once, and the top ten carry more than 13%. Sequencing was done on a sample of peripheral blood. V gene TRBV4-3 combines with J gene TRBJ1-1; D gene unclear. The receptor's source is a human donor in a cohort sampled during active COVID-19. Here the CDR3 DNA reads TGCGCCAGCAGCCGATCTGACCTGAGGCGGACTGAAGCTTTCTTT. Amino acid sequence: CASSRSDLRRTEAFF.